This T cell receptor (beta chain) is from a study of control samples from healthy donors and cancer patients. Sequencing was performed with immunoSEQ multiplex PCR; in TCRdb, only in-frame clones are kept and a portion is missing. Among some 140,000 clones listed, about 85% were seen once. The germline V gene encodes CDR1 SNHLY and CDR2 FYNNEI. The CDR3 spans 20 residues. V trimming: 3 bases; J trimming: 2 bases; junction bases outside the gene matches: 17. Sequencing was done on a sample of blood. The chain has TRBV2 and TRBJ2-1; TRBD2 matches 9 bases. The TCR was taken from a woman aged 25 to 45 in good health. CDR3 residues: CASSDVSGLATRSTYNEQFF. CDR3 nucleotide sequence: TGTGCCAGCAGTGACGTATCAGGACTAGCGACTAGATCCACCTACAATGAGCAGTTCTTC. The variable domain in full, with the rest retrieved from reference TRBV2 and TRBJ2-1, is EPEVTQTPSHQVTQMGQEVILRCVPISNHLYFYWYRQILGQKVEFLVSFYNNEISEKSEIFDDQFSVERPDGSNFTLKIRSTKLEDSAMYFCASSDVSGLATRSTYNEQFFGPGTRLTVL.